These 27 T cell receptor beta chains share one sample of origin, sequenced in a study of T cell clonotyping in hematopoietic cell transplantation. Time point defined: recipient sample about 28 days before transplant, after cytoreduction. TCRdb's copy holds only in-frame clones and misses some; the assay was immunoSEQ multiplex PCR. The sample holds fewer than 100,000 clones, about 96% seen once. The specimen was peripheral blood mononuclear cells, collected before stem cell transplant. The receptors come from a woman in her forties or fifties with acute myeloid leukemia. Some clones in this sample may be carry-over from other donors' samples.

The J gene is TRBJ2-5, the V gene TRBV7-9; 8 nucleotides line up with TRBD1. The CDR3 has 17 amino acids. Germline CDR1 SEHNR, CDR2 FQNEAQ (reference sequence). Losses at the gene ends were 1 base for V and 1 base for J; bases not matched to a gene: 8. DNA of the CDR3: TGTGCCAGCAGCTTAGTAAGTGGACAGGGACTCCAAGAGACCCAGTACTTC. Its protein is CASSLVSGQGLQETQYF.

The gene calls are TRBV15 and TRBJ1-2, with 7 bases fitting TRBD1. V shed 6 bases, J shed 2 bases, and the junction held 3 bases outside the gene matches. The CDR3 consists of 13 residues. In germline, CDR1 is LNHNV, CDR2 YYDKDF (reference sequence). The CDR3 spells CATSPDRNYGYTF. CDR3 in DNA: TGTGCCACCAGTCCGGACAGGAACTATGGCTACACCTTC.

The chain couples TRBV6-1 to TRBJ1-5; D is unclear. V was clipped by 3 bases and J by 3 bases, with 9 bases between them. Germline CDR1 reads MNHNS; CDR2 reads SASEGT. This CDR3 has 14 residues. The CDR3 loop reads CASSDLTSNQPQHF. Here the CDR3 DNA reads TGTGCCAGCAGTGATCTAACATCCAATCAGCCCCAGCATTTT.

V gene TRBV9 combines with J gene TRBJ1-1; D unclear. CDR3 length: 12 amino acids. V was trimmed by 4 bases and J by 11 bases, leaving 15 bases between them. Germline V lookup: CDR1 SGDLS, CDR2 YYNGEE. CDR3 region: CASSPIGQLAFF. CDR3 DNA sequence: TGTGCCAGCAGCCCCATTGGGCAGTTGGCTTTCTTT.

The V gene is TRBV2, the J gene TRBJ2-1; maybe TRBD2 (6 bases). The CDR3 contains 17 residues. Looked up from germline, CDR1 is SNHLY and CDR2 is FYNNEI. V dropped 10 bases and J dropped 5 bases, with 27 bases sitting between them. The CDR3 DNA is TGTGCCATTCGGGGTGGGGGGAACCGACCCGGGAACAATGAGCAGTTCTTC. This sequence encodes CAIRGGGNRPGNNEQFF.

The chain is built from TRBV2 and TRBJ2-7; D ambiguous. CDR1 SNHLY and CDR2 FYNNEI come from the germline V gene. V lost 2 bases and J lost 6, with 8 bases in between. The CDR3 has 12 residues. CDR3 DNA sequence: TGTGCCAGCAGTGAAATAGGCAGCGAGCAGTACTTC. Translation gives CASSEIGSEQYF.

The CDR3 sequence: CASSPLDTQYF. The CDR3 region has the DNA TGTGCCAGCAGCCCCCTAGATACGCAGTATTTT. The chain is built from TRBV2 and TRBJ2-3; D uncertain. In germline, CDR1 is SNHLY, CDR2 FYNNEI. The CDR3 totals 11 residues. Trimming removed 6 bases from V and 5 bases from J, with 6 bases in between.

The V and J genes are TRBV30 and TRBJ1-2; no firm D call. Germline V CDR1 and CDR2: GTSNPN, SVGIG (reference sequence). The ends were cut back, 0 bases at V and 6 bases at J, with 11 bases in the middle. The CDR3 covers 13 residues. CDR3 sequence (DNA): TGTGCCTGGAGTGTTCAGGCAGTGGATGGCTACACCTTC. Protein sequence: CAWSVQAVDGYTF.

This chain links TRBV30 with TRBJ1-2; D is ambiguous. Germline V gene sequence: CDR1 GTSNPN, CDR2 SVGIG (reference sequence). V lost 5 bases and J lost 5, with 24 bases in between. CDR3 length: 16 residues. CDR3 DNA sequence: TGTGCCTGGTGCCCCCCCGGTGCGGGCGTTGGGTATGGCTACACCTTC. It yields the protein CAWCPPGAGVGYGYTF. Filled out from reference TRBV30 and TRBJ1-2, the complete variable domain reads SQTIHQWPATLVQPVGSPLSLECTVEGTSNPNLYWYRQAAGRGLQLLFYSVGIGQISSEVPQNLSASRPQDRQFILSSKKLLLSDSGFYLCAWCPPGAGVGYGYTFGSGTRLTVV.

The V call is TRBV5-1, the J call TRBJ2-3; TRBD2 aligns across 8 bases. The germline gives CDR1 SGHRS, CDR2 YFSETQ. The CDR3 runs to 15 residues. J lost 2 bases, V lost 7 bases, and 9 bases had no gene match. DNA of the CDR3: TGCGCCAGCGTCCCGGGGGGGCGGCCCACAGATACGCAGTATTTT. Residues: CASVPGGRPTDTQYF.

The gene calls are TRBV6-1 and TRBJ2-2; the match to TRBD1 covers 8 bases. The CDR3 has 17 amino acids. CDR1 and CDR2 from the germline V gene are MNHNS and SASEGT. The V and J ends lost 4 bases and 6 bases, in that order; junction bases with no gene match: 13. The CDR3 reads CASSVGQVVMFAGELFF. The CDR3 nucleotides are TGTGCCAGCAGTGTGGGACAGGTCGTCATGTTTGCCGGGGAGCTGTTTTTT.

This clone came up once. The chain recombines TRBV28 with TRBJ1-1; maybe TRBD1 (5 bases). V lost 5 bases to trimming and J lost 4 bases, with 14 bases between them. Germline V lookup: CDR1 MDHEN, CDR2 SYDVKM. The length of the CDR3 is 14 residues. CDR3 nucleotide sequence: TGTGCCAGCAGTCCCCCGTCAGGGCCCACTGAAGCTTTCTTT. Translated: CASSPPSGPTEAFF. Drawing the rest from reference TRBV28 and TRBJ1-1, the complete variable domain is DVKVTQSSRYLVKRTGEKVFLECVQDMDHENMFWYRQDPGLGLRLIYFSYDVKMKEKGDIPEGYSVSREKKERFSLILESASTNQTSMYLCASSPPSGPTEAFFGQGTRLTVV.

This clone has only one observation. J is TRBJ2-3 and V is TRBV10-3; D ambiguous. From germline, CDR1 is ENHRY and CDR2 SYGVKD. The V end lost 0 bases, the J end lost 0 bases, and 7 bases lay between the germline ends. This CDR3 region has 15 residues. Written as DNA, the CDR3 is TGTGCCATCAGTGAGTCGTTAGTTAGCACAGATACGCAGTATTTT. Protein product: CAISESLVSTDTQYF.

The gene calls are TRBV28 and TRBJ2-4, with TRBD1 as a possible D gene (6 bases). With 5 bases removed from V and 0 bases from J, the gap between germline ends came to 14 bases. CDR3 size: 16 residues. CDR1 is MDHEN and CDR2 is SYDVKM in the germline V gene. CDR3 DNA sequence: TGTGCCAGCAGTCTGACAGGTTCTCTAGCCAAAAACATTCAGTACTTC. Residues: CASSLTGSLAKNIQYF. Variable domain in full (rest from reference TRBV28 and TRBJ2-4): DVKVTQSSRYLVKRTGEKVFLECVQDMDHENMFWYRQDPGLGLRLIYFSYDVKMKEKGDIPEGYSVSREKKERFSLILESASTNQTSMYLCASSLTGSLAKNIQYFGAGTRLSVL.

This chain links TRBV6-1 with TRBJ2-6, with 7 positions matching TRBD1. The V and J ends lost 2 bases and 2 bases, in that order; junction bases with no gene match: 6. Germline CDR1 MNHNS, CDR2 SASEGT. The CDR3 extends over 17 amino acids. The CDR3 loop is CASSETGVKAGANVLTF. As DNA, the CDR3 is TGTGCCAGCAGTGAAACAGGGGTTAAGGCTGGGGCCAACGTCCTGACTTTC.

This chain uses TRBV19 with TRBJ1-2, with D uncertain. Germline V gene lookup returns CDR1 LNHDA and CDR2 SQIVND (reference sequence). V was trimmed by 6 bases and J by 5 bases, leaving 13 bases between them. The CDR3 extends over 13 amino acids. The CDR3 reads CASSPRQQYGYTF. CDR3 in DNA: TGTGCCAGTAGCCCTCGGCAGCAGTATGGCTACACCTTC.

The chain employs TRBV16 and TRBJ2-3; no reliable D call. This CDR3 is 11 amino acids long. Trimming took off 4 bases at V and 5 bases at J, with 4 bases between the two ends. Germline V gene lookup returns CDR1 KGHSY and CDR2 FQNENV. The CDR3 sequence is CASSRGDTQYF. The CDR3 DNA reads TGTGCCAGCAGCCGTGGAGATACGCAGTATTTT.

The genes are TRBV28 and TRBJ1-2; 7 nucleotides match TRBD1. After removal of 8 bases from V and 0 bases from J, the junction contained 9 bases not matched to a gene. The CDR3 totals 15 residues. Germline loops: CDR1 MDHEN, CDR2 SYDVKM. This CDR3 reads CASQTTGTANYGYTF. Written as DNA, the CDR3 is TGTGCCAGCCAAACGACAGGGACAGCTAACTATGGCTACACCTTC.

This chain connects TRBV27 to TRBJ1-2, with TRBD1 as a possible D gene (5 bases). Deletions cut 5 bases from V and 3 bases from J, with 13 bases between. The CDR3 is 14 amino acids. Germline values: CDR1 MNHEY, CDR2 SMNVEV (reference sequence). CDR3 loop: CASSQGARDYGYTF. Here the CDR3 DNA reads TGTGCCAGCAGTCAGGGTGCCAGAGACTATGGCTACACCTTC.

CDR3 nucleotide sequence: TGTGCCAGCAGTTTATCGAGGGGCGCCAAAAACATTCAGTACTTC. This sequence encodes CASSLSRGAKNIQYF. The rearrangement joins TRBV27 to TRBJ2-4, with D perhaps assigned TRBD1 or TRBD2 (5 bases each). From germline, CDR1 is MNHEY and CDR2 SMNVEV (reference sequence). There are 15 residues in the CDR3. V dropped 0 bases and J dropped 1 base, with 7 bases sitting between them.

The chain carries TRBV6-5 and TRBJ2-5; tentatively, D is TRBD2 (6 bases). Trimming cost V 6 bases and J 5 bases, with 16 bases left between them. Germline assignment: CDR1 MNHEY and CDR2 SVGAGI. This CDR3 has 14 residues. The CDR3 DNA reads TGTGCCAGCAGCCGCGGGGACCGGTGGGAGACCCAGTACTTC. Translated: CASSRGDRWETQYF.

The chain links TRBV14 to TRBJ1-5; perhaps TRBD1 as D (5 bases). CDR1 is SGHDN, CDR2 FVKESK, per germline. The CDR3 totals 15 residues. V was clipped by 4 bases and J by 7 bases, with 17 bases between them. CDR3 nucleotides: TGTGCCAGCAGCCTGGATAAACAAGGGGTACAGCCCCAGCATTTT. Residues: CASSLDKQGVQPQHF.

This chain joins TRBV4-1 and TRBJ2-7; D gene unclear. Germline V lookup: CDR1 MGHRA, CDR2 YSYEKL. The CDR3 is 13 residues long. V was pared by 1 base and J by 5 bases, with 9 bases between. DNA of the CDR3: TGCGCCAGCAGCCAAGGGGCCCGAGACGAGCAGTACTTC. Translation gives CASSQGARDEQYF.

This clone was counted only a few times. This chain uses TRBV29-1 with TRBJ1-2; D uncertain. Germline V CDR1 and CDR2: SQVTM, ANQGSEA. V dropped 7 bases and J dropped 4 bases, with 13 bases sitting between them. This CDR3 has 12 residues. The CDR3 sequence: CSAGGQGYGYTF. The CDR3 coding sequence is TGCAGCGCTGGAGGTCAAGGCTATGGCTACACCTTC.

V and J are TRBV28 and TRBJ1-5; D is ambiguous. The CDR3 sequence is 14 residues long. Germline V gene data show CDR1 as MDHEN and CDR2 as SYDVKM. V dropped 2 bases and J dropped 7 bases, with 12 bases sitting between them. CDR3 sequence: CASSLGGVRQPQHF. The CDR3 bases are TGTGCCAGCAGTTTAGGCGGGGTTAGGCAGCCCCAGCATTTT.

The chain has TRBV30 and TRBJ2-6; D not certain. Trimming cost V 2 bases and J 2 bases, with 10 bases left between them. Germline-derived CDR1 and CDR2 are GTSNPN and SVGIG (reference sequence). The CDR3 spans 15 residues. The CDR3 protein is CAWSSGQPGANVLTF. The CDR3 DNA follows: TGTGCCTGGAGTTCAGGCCAACCTGGGGCCAACGTCCTGACTTTC.

The V call is TRBV30, the J call TRBJ1-1; D unresolved. The CDR3 is 13 residues long. Between the trimmed V and J ends, which lost 1 base and 5 bases, there was a span of 11 bases. Germline loops: CDR1 GTSNPN, CDR2 SVGIG (reference sequence). The CDR3 protein is CAWSEQLETEAFF. CDR3 in DNA: TGTGCCTGGAGTGAACAGCTAGAGACTGAAGCTTTCTTT.